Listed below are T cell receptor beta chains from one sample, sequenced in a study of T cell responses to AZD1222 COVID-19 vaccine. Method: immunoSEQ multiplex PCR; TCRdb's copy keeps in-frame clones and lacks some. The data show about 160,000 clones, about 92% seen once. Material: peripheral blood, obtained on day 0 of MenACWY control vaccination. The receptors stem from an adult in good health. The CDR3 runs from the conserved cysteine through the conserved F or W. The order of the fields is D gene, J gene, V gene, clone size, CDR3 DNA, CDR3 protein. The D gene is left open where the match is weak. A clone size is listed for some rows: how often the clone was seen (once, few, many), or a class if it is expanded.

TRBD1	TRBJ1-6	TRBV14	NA	TGTGCCAGCAGCCAAGCCCTGGGACAGGGGTCACCCCTCCACTTT	CASSQALGQGSPLHF
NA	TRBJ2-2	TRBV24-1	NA	TGTGCCACCAGTGACCCCGGAACCGGGGAGCTGTTTTTT	CATSDPGTGELFF
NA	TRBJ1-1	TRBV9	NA	TGTGCCAGCAGTGTCACCGGAAATTGGAACACTGAAGCTTTCTTT	CASSVTGNWNTEAFF
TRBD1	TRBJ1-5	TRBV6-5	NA	TGTGCCAGCATCGGGACAGGAGTCTTCAATCAGCCCCAGCATTTT	CASIGTGVFNQPQHF
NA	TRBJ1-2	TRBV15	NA	TGTGCCACCAGCACTGACAGGCAGGCCGGCTACACCTTC	CATSTDRQAGYTF
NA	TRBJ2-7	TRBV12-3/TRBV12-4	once	TGTGCCAGCAGTTTGGTTTACGAGCAGTACTTC	CASSLVYEQYF
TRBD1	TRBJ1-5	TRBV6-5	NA	TGTGCCAGCAGTTCTCAGGGGGCTGGACAGCCCCAGCATTTT	CASSSQGAGQPQHF
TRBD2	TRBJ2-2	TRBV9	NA	TGTGCCAGCAGCGTAGCCTGGACCGTACTAGCGCCCACCGGGGAGCTGTTTTTT	CASSVAWTVLAPTGELFF
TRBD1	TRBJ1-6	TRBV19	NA	TGTGCCAGTAGTATAGGAGGACAGGGGACATCACCCCTCCACTTT	CASSIGGQGTSPLHF
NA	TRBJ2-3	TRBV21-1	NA	TGTGCCAGCAGCAAAGTTGCCCCAGATACGCAGTATTTT	CASSKVAPDTQYF
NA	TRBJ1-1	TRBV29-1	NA	TGCAGCGTTGCAGGGACGGATTACACTGAAGCTTTCTTT	CSVAGTDYTEAFF
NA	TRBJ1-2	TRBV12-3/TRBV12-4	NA	TGTGCCAGCAGACAGGGAGAGTTTGGCTACACCTTC	CASRQGEFGYTF
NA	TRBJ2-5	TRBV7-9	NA	TGTGCCAGCAGCTTAGCCCGGGACCCCCAAGAGACCCAGTACTTC	CASSLARDPQETQYF
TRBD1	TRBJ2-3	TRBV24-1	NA	TGTGCCACCAGCCCCTCTTTGACAGGGGCTTTCACAGATACGCAGTATTTT	CATSPSLTGAFTDTQYF
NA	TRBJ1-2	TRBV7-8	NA	TGTGCCAGCAGCTTAGGTTTTCGGACAGCTGACTATGGCTACACCTTC	CASSLGFRTADYGYTF
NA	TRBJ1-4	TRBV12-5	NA	TGTGCTAGTGGTTTGGCGGGACATCGAAATGAAAAACTGTTTTTT	CASGLAGHRNEKLFF
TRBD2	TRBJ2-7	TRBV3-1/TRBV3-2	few	TGTGCCAGCAGCCGAGGGGAGGCGGGGGTCAGCCTCGAGCAGTACTTC	CASSRGEAGVSLEQYF
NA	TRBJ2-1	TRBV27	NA	TGTGCCAGCAGTTCCCTACCCTTGGGGTCCTACAATGAGCAGTTCTTC	CASSSLPLGSYNEQFF
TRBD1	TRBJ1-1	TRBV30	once	TGTGCCGCGACTACAGGGGCGTTATCTGACACTGAAGCTTTCTTT	CAATTGALSDTEAFF
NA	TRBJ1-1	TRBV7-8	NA	TGTGCCAGCAGCCGCTGGTTGGACACTGAAGCTTTCTTT	CASSRWLDTEAFF
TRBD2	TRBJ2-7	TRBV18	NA	TGTGCCAGCTCACCCCGGGGGGCTAGCGGGAGCCCCTACGAGCAGTACTTC	CASSPRGASGSPYEQYF
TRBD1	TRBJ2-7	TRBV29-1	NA	TGCAGCGCACAGGGGCCCCTTTACGAGCAGTACTTC	CSAQGPLYEQYF
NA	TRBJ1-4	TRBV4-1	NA	TGCGCCAGCCCCGGGCCCCTGGGGGAAAAACTGTTTTTT	CASPGPLGEKLFF
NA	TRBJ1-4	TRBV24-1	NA	TGTGCCACCAGTGATTTTGGCAAAGACGAAAAACTGTTTTTT	CATSDFGKDEKLFF